This entry lists 9 T cell receptor beta chains sequenced from one sample in a study of Graves' ophthalmopathy and Graves' hyperthyroidism. Amplified TCR beta CDR3 regions were obtained using RNA transcripts as template. RT-PCR with HTBI primers came first, then second-round multiplex PCR. From the multiplex PCR reads, TCRdb called clonotypes with MiXCR, one entry per CDR3 protein. The table includes about 340,000 distinct CDR3 sequences, 17% detected once. Sequencing used peripheral blood. The receptors were sampled from an adult man with Graves' ophthalmopathy.

The chain uses TRBV11-2 and TRBJ2-7; D gene ambiguous. The CDR3 length is 15 residues. Per the germline V gene, CDR1 is SGHAT and CDR2 is FQNNGV. V lost 3 bases and J lost 1, with 13 bases in between. CDR3 nucleotide sequence: TGTGCCAGCAGCTTGACGTCAGACGGATCCTACGAGCAGTACTTC. This sequence encodes CASSLTSDGSYEQYF.

This clonotype was seen many times. The CDR3 protein is CASSLLVGELFF. The DNA for the CDR3 is TGCGCCAGCAGCTTGCTGGTCGGGGAGCTGTTTTTT. The chain is built from TRBV5-1 and TRBJ2-2; D is unresolved. V lost 1 base, J lost 7 bases, and 5 bases lay in between. Per the germline V gene, CDR1 is SGHRS and CDR2 is YFSETQ. The CDR3 length is 12 residues.

This clonotype has ten or more counts. The chain uses TRBV20-1 and TRBJ2-2, with D possibly being TRBD1 or TRBD2 (5 bases each). CDR3 length equals 14 residues. V lost 2 bases, J lost 2 bases, and 9 bases lay in between. CDR1 is DFQATT, CDR2 SNEGSKA, per germline (reference sequence). The CDR3 here is CSARTGTNTGELFF. The CDR3 DNA sequence: TGCAGTGCTAGAACCGGGACCAACACCGGGGAGCTGTTTTTT.

This clonotype came up many times. The chain uses TRBV12-3 or TRBV12-4 and TRBJ1-2; D is perhaps TRBD1 (6 bases). V was clipped by 7 bases and J by 10 bases, with 22 bases between them. There are 14 residues in the CDR3. The CDR3 nucleotides are TGTGCCAGCACCCCTATCGTTGGGGGCGCTGACTACACCTTC. It specifies CASTPIVGGADYTF.

This clonotype occurred a few times. The V and J genes are TRBV4-2 and TRBJ1-2, with TRBD1 identical over 8 bases. The CDR3 consists of 17 residues. The V and J ends lost 0 bases and 3 bases, in that order; junction bases with no gene match: 9. Germline V CDR1 and CDR2: LGHNA, YNFKEQ. The CDR3 spells CASSQDHRGQAHYGYTF. The CDR3 nucleotides are TGTGCCAGCAGCCAAGACCACCGGGGACAGGCGCACTATGGCTACACCTTC.

This clonotype has at least ten counts. The V call is TRBV27, the J call TRBJ1-4; D gene ambiguous. The CDR3 is 14 residues long. Trimming removed 5 bases at V and 2 bases at J, with 9 bases between. Germline CDR1 MNHEY, CDR2 SMNVEV (reference sequence). CDR3 in amino acids: CASSMKVTNEKLFF. CDR3 DNA sequence: TGTGCCAGCAGTATGAAAGTGACTAATGAAAAACTGTTTTTT.

This sequence joins TRBV12-3 or TRBV12-4 and TRBJ1-1; the D gene is possibly TRBD1 (6 bases). V shed 6 bases and J shed 6 bases, with 14 bases lying between them. The CDR3 totals 13 residues. The CDR3 region is CASRRAGGPEAFF. CDR3 nucleotides: TGTGCCAGCAGAAGGGCGGGGGGGCCTGAAGCTTTCTTT.

Many counts were recorded for this clonotype. The gene calls are TRBV20-1 and TRBJ1-6, with D maybe TRBD1 (6 bases). Germline V gene lookup returns CDR1 DFQATT and CDR2 SNEGSKA (reference sequence). CDR3 length equals 13 residues. V was cut by 6 bases and J by 7 bases, with 13 bases left in between. In DNA, the CDR3 is TGCAGTGCCAGACAGGATCCCAATTCACCCCTCCACTTT. Translation gives CSARQDPNSPLHF.

This clonotype was seen repeatedly, ten times or more. V is TRBV6-2 or TRBV6-3 and J is TRBJ2-5, with 9 positions matching TRBD2. V lost 0 bases, J lost 1 base, and 6 bases stayed unmatched. The CDR3 covers 17 residues. Per germline, CDR1 MNHEY and CDR2 SVGEGT. Written as DNA, the CDR3 is TGTGCCAGCAGTTACTCGAGAAAGCGGGGGGTCCAAGAGACCCAGTACTTC. Its protein is CASSYSRKRGVQETQYF.